This T cell receptor beta chain was captured in a study of shared T cell receptors in the human thymus. Trimming at V came to 4 bases and at J to 4 bases, leaving 9 bases not matched to a gene. The CDR3 contains 15 residues. Per germline, CDR1 SGHDT and CDR2 YYEEEE. Profiled with immunoSEQ multiplex PCR; TCRdb holds only in-frame clones, not every one. This table holds about 660,000 clones, around 87% found once. The data also belong to a second study, concerning human thymus T cells. That work adds: Thymic material originated from resections removed in the course of corrective heart surgery. Related research has reported that thymic repertoires overlap highly among unrelated individuals.

This rearrangement joins TRBV5-6 to TRBJ2-7; 9 bases are shared with TRBD1. This TCR derives from a boy in the first two years of life with a congenital heart defect. Material: thymocytes. The CDR3 loop is CASSGRTGVRYEQYF. The CDR3 region has the DNA TGTGCCAGCAGCGGAAGGACAGGGGTTCGGTACGAGCAGTACTTC.